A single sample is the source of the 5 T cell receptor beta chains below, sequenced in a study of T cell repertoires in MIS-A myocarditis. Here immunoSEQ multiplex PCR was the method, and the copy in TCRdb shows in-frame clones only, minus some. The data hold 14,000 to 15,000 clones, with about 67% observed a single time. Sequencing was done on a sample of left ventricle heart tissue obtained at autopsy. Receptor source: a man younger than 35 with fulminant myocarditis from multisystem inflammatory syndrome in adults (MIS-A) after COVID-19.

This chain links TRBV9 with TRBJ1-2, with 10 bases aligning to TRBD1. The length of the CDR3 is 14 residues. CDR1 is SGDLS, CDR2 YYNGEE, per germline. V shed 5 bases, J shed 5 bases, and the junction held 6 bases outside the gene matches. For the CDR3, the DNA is TGTGCCAGCAGGGGGGGACAGGGGTGGTATGGCTACACCTTC. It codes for CASRGGQGWYGYTF.

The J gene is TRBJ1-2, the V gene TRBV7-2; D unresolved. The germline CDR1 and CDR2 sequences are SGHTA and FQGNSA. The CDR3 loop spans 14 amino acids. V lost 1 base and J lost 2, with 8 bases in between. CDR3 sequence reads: CASSLGIGNYGYTF. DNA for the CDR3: TGTGCCAGCAGCTTAGGTATCGGGAACTATGGCTACACCTTC.

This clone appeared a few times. The CDR3 is CASSQTSGNYNEQFF. CDR3 sequence (DNA): TGTGCCAGCAGCCAAACTAGCGGCAACTACAATGAGCAGTTCTTC. The J gene is TRBJ2-1, the V gene TRBV4-2, with 8 nucleotides matching TRBD2. The ends lost 2 bases at V and 3 bases at J; junction bases unmatched: 3. Germline values: CDR1 LGHNA, CDR2 YNFKEQ. The CDR3 runs 15 residues.

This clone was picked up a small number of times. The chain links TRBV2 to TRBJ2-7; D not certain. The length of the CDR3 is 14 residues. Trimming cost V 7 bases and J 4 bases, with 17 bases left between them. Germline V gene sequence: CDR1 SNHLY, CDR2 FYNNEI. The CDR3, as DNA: TGTGCCAGCACGCCCCTCCTGAGAGTATACGAGCAGTACTTC. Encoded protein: CASTPLLRVYEQYF.

The CDR3 here is CAWSTLTGNEQFF. The CDR3 DNA follows: TGTGCCTGGAGCACCCTGACAGGGAATGAGCAGTTCTTC. The chain has TRBV30 and TRBJ2-1; 7 bases are shared with TRBD1. This CDR3 has 13 amino acids. V gave up 3 bases and J gave up 7 bases; unmatched junction bases: 6. CDR1 is GTSNPN, CDR2 SVGIG, per germline (reference sequence). The variable domain in full, with the rest retrieved from reference TRBV30 and TRBJ2-1, is SQTIHQWPATLVQPVGSPLSLECTVEGTSNPNLYWYRQAAGRGLQLLFYSVGIGQISSEVPQNLSASRPQDRQFILSSKKLLLSDSGFYLCAWSTLTGNEQFFGPGTRLTVL.